This is a list of T cell receptor beta chains from one sample in a study of PD-1 blockade in classical Hodgkin lymphoma. Data came from immunoSEQ multiplex PCR; TCRdb stores just in-frame clones and leaves some out. The table records 75,000 to 100,000 clones, about 93% of them present only once. The specimen was peripheral blood mononuclear cells (PBMCs), collected before the fourth cycle of nivolumab. The origin of the receptors is a human donor with classical Hodgkin lymphoma. The CDR3 runs from the conserved cysteine through the conserved F or W. Fields, in order: D gene, J gene, clone size, CDR3 length, V gene, CDR3 DNA, CDR3 protein. D genes are given only for firm matches. A row's size may be missing; if present it is once, few, many or a size class.

d_call: TRBD1; j_call: TRBJ1-2; clone_size: -; cdr3_length: 15; v_call: TRBV28; cdr3_nt: TGTGCCAGCAGTCTAACAGGGGGCCGGGACTATGGCTACACCTTC; cdr3_aa: CASSLTGGRDYGYTF
d_call: TRBD1; j_call: TRBJ1-2; clone_size: -; cdr3_length: 15; v_call: TRBV5-6; cdr3_nt: TGTGCCAGCAGTCAAGACAGGGAAGGGGACTATGGCTACACCTTC; cdr3_aa: CASSQDREGDYGYTF
d_call: -; j_call: TRBJ2-3; clone_size: -; cdr3_length: 18; v_call: TRBV7-9; cdr3_nt: TGTGCCAGCAGCTCCCGGGACGGGACGCCGGCTAGCACAGATACGCAGTATTTT; cdr3_aa: CASSSRDGTPASTDTQYF
d_call: TRBD2; j_call: TRBJ2-1; clone_size: -; cdr3_length: 13; v_call: TRBV6-1; cdr3_nt: TGTGCCTCCCTAGCGGGACAATACAATGAGCAGTTCTTC; cdr3_aa: CASLAGQYNEQFF
d_call: -; j_call: TRBJ2-7; clone_size: -; cdr3_length: 15; v_call: TRBV7-8; cdr3_nt: TGTGCCAGCGTAGAGTGGCCGGATCCCCTATACGAGCAGTACTTC; cdr3_aa: CASVEWPDPLYEQYF
d_call: -; j_call: TRBJ2-1; clone_size: -; cdr3_length: 14; v_call: TRBV4-1; cdr3_nt: TGCGCCAGCAGGGGGTCCCCTGATGGCAATGAGCAGTTCTTC; cdr3_aa: CASRGSPDGNEQFF
d_call: TRBD1; j_call: TRBJ1-5; clone_size: -; cdr3_length: 15; v_call: TRBV6-5; cdr3_nt: TGTGCCAGCAGTTACCTTGGACAGGGGCATCAGCCCCAGCATTTT; cdr3_aa: CASSYLGQGHQPQHF
d_call: -; j_call: TRBJ2-5; clone_size: -; cdr3_length: 11; v_call: TRBV2; cdr3_nt: TGTGCCACGGACCTCCAAGAGACCCAGTACTTC; cdr3_aa: CATDLQETQYF
d_call: -; j_call: TRBJ1-1; clone_size: -; cdr3_length: 14; v_call: TRBV25-1; cdr3_nt: TGTGCCAGCAAAGGGTTTACCACGAACACTGAAGCTTTCTTT; cdr3_aa: CASKGFTTNTEAFF
d_call: -; j_call: TRBJ1-5; clone_size: few; cdr3_length: 15; v_call: TRBV30; cdr3_nt: TGTGCCTGGAGTCGACGGGGAGGAGGCAATCAGCCCCAGCATTTT; cdr3_aa: CAWSRRGGGNQPQHF
d_call: -; j_call: TRBJ2-7; clone_size: -; cdr3_length: 14; v_call: TRBV6-5; cdr3_nt: TGTGCCAGCAGTTACTGGGGCAGCTCCTACGAGCAGTACTTC; cdr3_aa: CASSYWGSSYEQYF
d_call: TRBD1; j_call: TRBJ1-1; clone_size: few; cdr3_length: 17; v_call: TRBV5-1; cdr3_nt: TGCGCCAGCAGCTCAGCCGGCGAACAGGGGGGGAACACTGAAGCTTTCTTT; cdr3_aa: CASSSAGEQGGNTEAFF
d_call: -; j_call: TRBJ1-2; clone_size: -; cdr3_length: 13; v_call: TRBV19; cdr3_nt: TGTGCCAGTAGTACGCGGGACACCTATGGCTACACCTTC; cdr3_aa: CASSTRDTYGYTF
d_call: TRBD1; j_call: TRBJ2-7; clone_size: -; cdr3_length: 16; v_call: TRBV5-6; cdr3_nt: TGTGCCAGCAGTTTAGCCGGGACAGGGATTGGGTACGAGCAGTACTTC; cdr3_aa: CASSLAGTGIGYEQYF
d_call: TRBD1; j_call: TRBJ1-4; clone_size: -; cdr3_length: 15; v_call: TRBV5-1; cdr3_nt: TGCGCCAGCAGAAGTTGGGGGACAGGGGATGAAAAACTGTTTTTT; cdr3_aa: CASRSWGTGDEKLFF
d_call: TRBD2; j_call: TRBJ2-7; clone_size: once; cdr3_length: 15; v_call: TRBV7-9; cdr3_nt: TGTGCCAGCAGGGACTTAGCGGGAGGGCCCCACGAGCAGTACTTC; cdr3_aa: CASRDLAGGPHEQYF
d_call: TRBD2; j_call: TRBJ2-5; clone_size: -; cdr3_length: 14; v_call: TRBV7-8; cdr3_nt: TGTGCCAGCAGCCTAGCGGGAACCCAAGAGACCCAGTACTTC; cdr3_aa: CASSLAGTQETQYF
d_call: -; j_call: TRBJ1-3; clone_size: -; cdr3_length: 15; v_call: TRBV30; cdr3_nt: TGTGCCTGGTGCCAGGGGACCCACTCTGGAAACACCATATATTTT; cdr3_aa: CAWCQGTHSGNTIYF
d_call: -; j_call: TRBJ1-3; clone_size: -; cdr3_length: 13; v_call: TRBV28; cdr3_nt: TGTGCCAGCAGTTTCAAGAGGGGAAACACCATATATTTT; cdr3_aa: CASSFKRGNTIYF
d_call: -; j_call: TRBJ2-7; clone_size: -; cdr3_length: 15; v_call: TRBV27; cdr3_nt: TGTGCCAGCAGTTTAGAGGGGGGAACTAGGTACGAGCAGTACTTC; cdr3_aa: CASSLEGGTRYEQYF
d_call: -; j_call: TRBJ2-7; clone_size: -; cdr3_length: 12; v_call: TRBV2; cdr3_nt: TGTGCCAGCAGTGGCCTCGGCCACGAGCAGTACTTC; cdr3_aa: CASSGLGHEQYF
d_call: TRBD1; j_call: TRBJ1-1; clone_size: -; cdr3_length: 15; v_call: TRBV9; cdr3_nt: TGTGCCAGCAGCGCCCGACAGGGAACGGACACTGAAGCTTTCTTT; cdr3_aa: CASSARQGTDTEAFF